Following are 22 T cell receptor beta chains from one sample sequenced in a study of T cell responses to AZD1222 COVID-19 vaccine. Here immunoSEQ multiplex PCR was the method, and the copy in TCRdb shows in-frame clones only, minus some. The sample includes roughly 120,000 clones, about 92% of them seen just once. This specimen consisted of peripheral blood, obtained 28 days after the second AZD1222 dose. These receptors all come from an adult who received the AZD1222 COVID-19 vaccine.

The V and J genes are TRBV18 and TRBJ1-1; maybe TRBD1 (5 bases). The CDR3 spans 16 residues. Germline V gene lookup returns CDR1 KGHSH and CDR2 LQKENI. Trimming removed 3 bases at V and 0 bases at J, with 14 bases between. CDR3 residues: CASSPRAGQMNTEAFF. In DNA form, the CDR3 reads TGTGCCAGCTCACCGCGGGCAGGACAAATGAACACTGAAGCTTTCTTT.

The rearrangement links TRBV5-1 to TRBJ2-1; 9 nucleotides match TRBD1. This CDR3 spans 15 amino acids. V trimming: 1 base; J trimming: 8 bases; junction bases outside the gene matches: 7. Per the germline V gene, CDR1 is SGHRS and CDR2 is YFSETQ. CDR3 bases: TGCGCCAGCAGCTTGCAGGGACAGGGCTCTGATGAGCAGTTCTTC. This translates into CASSLQGQGSDEQFF. Supplemented by reference TRBV5-1 and TRBJ2-1, the full variable domain reads KAGVTQTPRYLIKTRGQQVTLSCSPISGHRSVSWYQQTPGQGLQFLFEYFSETQRNKGNFPGRFSGRQFSNSRSEMNVSTLELGDSALYLCASSLQGQGSDEQFFGPGTRLTVL.

The chain combines TRBV6-1 with TRBJ2-3, with 7 positions matching TRBD2. Germline values: CDR1 MNHNS, CDR2 SASEGT. Trimming removed 1 base from V and 2 bases from J; junction bases left unmatched: 9. This CDR3 is built from 17 residues. CDR3 in amino acids: CASSEERWGGYTDTQYF. The CDR3 DNA follows: TGTGCCAGCAGTGAAGAACGGTGGGGGGGATACACAGATACGCAGTATTTT.

The chain has TRBV10-3 and TRBJ1-1; D not resolved. Trimming shortened V by 11 bases and J by 3 bases, and 16 bases separated the two germline ends. CDR1 and CDR2 from the germline V gene are ENHRY and SYGVKD. This CDR3 comprises 13 residues. The CDR3 protein is CAQREGAYTEAFF. The DNA of the CDR3 is TGTGCCCAGAGGGAAGGTGCGTACACTGAAGCTTTCTTT.

This clone was seen a few times. The rearrangement links TRBV11-3 to TRBJ1-3; no reliable D call. CDR1 and CDR2 from the germline V gene are SGHNT and YENEEA. Between the trimmed V and J ends, which lost 6 bases and 2 bases, there was a span of 17 bases. The CDR3 sequence is 16 residues long. The chain's CDR3 is CASSCARVLPGNTIYF. DNA for the CDR3: TGTGCCAGCAGTTGCGCGAGGGTGCTCCCTGGAAACACCATATATTTT.

The genes are TRBV11-2 and TRBJ2-7, with no clear D. Looked up from germline, CDR1 is SGHAT and CDR2 is FQNNGV. This CDR3 comprises 13 residues. V was pared by 0 bases and J by 4 bases, with 7 bases between. CDR3 protein: CASSLDLGYEQYF. The CDR3 region has the DNA TGTGCCAGCAGCTTAGACCTGGGTTACGAGCAGTACTTC. Full variable domain (outside the CDR3, taken from reference TRBV11-2 and TRBJ2-7): EAGVAQSPRYKIIEKRQSVAFWCNPISGHATLYWYQQILGQGPKLLIQFQNNGVVDDSQLPKDRFSAERLKGVDSTLKIQPAKLEDSAVYLCASSLDLGYEQYFGPGTRLTVT.

This clone was picked up one time. V usage is TRBV11-2 and J usage is TRBJ2-1, with a weak D call TRBD1 (6 bases). V was clipped by 7 bases and J by 3 bases, with 19 bases between them. CDR1 and CDR2 from the germline V gene are SGHAT and FQNNGV. The CDR3 loop spans 16 amino acids. In DNA, the CDR3 is TGTGCCAGCAAAAAGGGGACCCCCAGGGGCTACAATGAGCAGTTCTTC. It yields the protein CASKKGTPRGYNEQFF.

This clone was observed a handful of times. The chain recombines TRBV6-2 or TRBV6-3 with TRBJ1-5, with 10 nucleotides matching TRBD1. The germline gives CDR1 MNHEY, CDR2 SVGEGT. This CDR3 comprises 20 residues. V lost 3 bases and J lost 1; bases outside the gene matches: 15. The CDR3 nucleotides read TGTGCCAGCAGTTATCGAGATCGGACAGGGGGAAGAATAAGCAATCAGCCCCAGCATTTT. This translates into CASSYRDRTGGRISNQPQHF.

The chain uses TRBV6-2 or TRBV6-3 and TRBJ2-2; possibly TRBD2 for D (5 bases). This CDR3 has 17 residues. The germline gives CDR1 MNHEY, CDR2 SVGEGT. Deletions cut 0 bases from V and 3 bases from J, with 14 bases between. Here the CDR3 reads CASSYSMRAVYTGELFF. In DNA, the CDR3 is TGTGCCAGCAGTTACTCGATGAGGGCTGTTTACACCGGGGAGCTGTTTTTT.

The chain links TRBV19 to TRBJ2-3; TRBD2 matches at 12 bases. The CDR3 spans 14 residues. Germline CDR1 and CDR2: LNHDA and SQIVND (reference sequence). The V gene end was trimmed by 9 bases and the J gene end by 8 bases; junction bases not matched to a gene: 9. As DNA, the CDR3 is TGTGCCAGCTCTAGCGGGGGGGCCGTTGGTACGCAGTATTTT. It yields the protein CASSSGGAVGTQYF.

This chain joins TRBV7-8 and TRBJ2-2; TRBD2 might be the D (5 bases). Germline V gives CDR1 SGHVS, CDR2 FQNEAQ. The ends were cut back, 5 bases at V and 6 bases at J, with 13 bases in the middle. CDR3 length: 14 amino acids. DNA for the CDR3: TGTGCCAGCAGCCCCCTAGTGGGAGCCGGGGAGCTGTTTTTT. Its protein is CASSPLVGAGELFF.

The chain links TRBV12-5 to TRBJ1-5; unclear D gene. The germline CDR1 and CDR2 sequences are LGHNT and FRNRAP. This CDR3 contains 12 residues. V lost 1 base and J 6 bases, leaving 4 bases between the germline ends. The CDR3: CASGLEGQPQHF. The CDR3 DNA is TGTGCTAGTGGTTTGGAGGGTCAGCCCCAGCATTTT.

The genes are TRBV14 and TRBJ1-2; the D gene is possibly TRBD1 (5 bases). V was pared by 1 base and J by 5 bases, with 14 bases between. Looked up from germline, CDR1 is SGHDN and CDR2 is FVKESK. The CDR3 consists of 15 residues. The DNA of the CDR3 is TGTGCCAGCAGCCAAGCCGGGACTCCCTTTTATGGCTACACCTTC. This gives the protein CASSQAGTPFYGYTF.

Only one count was recorded for this clone. In the same sample, other DNA sequences code for this CDR3. The chain combines TRBV29-1 with TRBJ2-3, with no clear D. The germline CDR1 and CDR2 sequences are SQVTM and ANQGSEA. CDR3 size: 12 residues. Trimming shortened V by 3 bases and J by 3 bases, and 7 bases separated the two germline ends. The CDR3 region is CSVEEGTDTQYF. For the CDR3, the DNA is TGCAGCGTTGAGGAAGGAACAGATACGCAGTATTTT.

The V call is TRBV7-2, the J call TRBJ2-3, with TRBD1 as a possible D gene (5 bases). Trimming took off 4 bases at V and 1 base at J, with 9 bases between the two ends. The CDR3 is made up of 14 amino acids. CDR1 SGHTA and CDR2 FQGNSA come from the germline V gene. This CDR3 reads CASSSQGGTDTQYF. The CDR3, as DNA: TGTGCCAGCAGCTCCCAGGGTGGCACAGATACGCAGTATTTT.

The V and J genes are TRBV19 and TRBJ2-2; no definite D call. Trimming removed 3 bases at V and 6 bases at J, with 11 bases between. This CDR3 has 14 residues. Germline lookup yields CDR1 LNHDA and CDR2 SQIVND (reference sequence). The CDR3 bases are TGTGCCAGTAGTATGAGTGAACGCGCCGGGGAGCTGTTTTTT. Translated, it gives CASSMSERAGELFF.

The rearrangement uses TRBV7-9 and TRBJ1-1; TRBD1 agrees at 7 bases. Trimming at V came to 5 bases and at J to 5 bases, leaving 11 bases not matched to a gene. Looked up from germline, CDR1 is SEHNR and CDR2 is FQNEAQ (reference sequence). The CDR3 loop spans 15 amino acids. In nucleotides, the CDR3 is TGTGCCAGCAGCCGAGTGCAGGGGGTAGGAACTGAAGCTTTCTTT. Residues: CASSRVQGVGTEAFF.

This clone has only one observation. The CDR3 protein is CASSLLRADPPYEQYF. As DNA, the CDR3 is TGTGCCAGCAGCTTACTCCGGGCAGACCCCCCCTACGAGCAGTACTTC. The gene calls are TRBV7-2 and TRBJ2-7, with D unresolved. The germline V and J ends were trimmed by 2 bases and 2 bases, with 16 bases remaining between them. This CDR3 is built from 16 residues. Germline V lookup: CDR1 SGHTA, CDR2 FQGNSA.

This chain joins TRBV18 and TRBJ1-1, with D maybe TRBD1 (6 bases). The length of the CDR3 is 14 residues. The germline gives CDR1 KGHSH, CDR2 LQKENI. V lost 6 bases and J 1 base, leaving 12 bases between the germline ends. Here the CDR3 reads CASSPGAGNTEAFF. Written as DNA, the CDR3 is TGTGCCAGCTCCCCAGGGGCTGGGAACACTGAAGCTTTCTTT.

The rearrangement links TRBV6-6 to TRBJ2-7, with 14 bases that match TRBD2. V shed 5 bases and J 2 bases; nucleotides not matched to a gene: 8. This CDR3 has 17 residues. The germline V gene has CDR1 MNHNY and CDR2 SVGAGI (reference sequence). CDR3 residues: CASSLGTSGGPTYEQYF. CDR3 in DNA: TGTGCCAGCAGTCTAGGGACTAGCGGGGGACCAACCTACGAGCAGTACTTC.

This clone was seen just once. V and J are TRBV29-1 and TRBJ2-1; TRBD2 aligns across 8 bases. The ends lost 0 bases at V and 7 bases at J; junction bases unmatched: 14. The CDR3 is made up of 17 amino acids. Germline V gene sequence: CDR1 SQVTM, CDR2 ANQGSEA. Here the CDR3 DNA reads TGCAGCGTTGAAGAAGGTGGGGTGAGCGGGAGAGGGAATGAGCAGTTCTTC. Translated, it gives CSVEEGGVSGRGNEQFF.

The V call is TRBV7-6, the J call TRBJ1-1; D is undetermined. CDR3 length: 13 residues. Trimming left V 3 bases short and J 2 bases short, with 7 bases between. The germline gives CDR1 SGHVS, CDR2 FNYEAQ. For the CDR3, the DNA is TGTGCCAGCAGCTTGGTGGGCAACACTGAAGCTTTCTTT. It encodes CASSLVGNTEAFF.